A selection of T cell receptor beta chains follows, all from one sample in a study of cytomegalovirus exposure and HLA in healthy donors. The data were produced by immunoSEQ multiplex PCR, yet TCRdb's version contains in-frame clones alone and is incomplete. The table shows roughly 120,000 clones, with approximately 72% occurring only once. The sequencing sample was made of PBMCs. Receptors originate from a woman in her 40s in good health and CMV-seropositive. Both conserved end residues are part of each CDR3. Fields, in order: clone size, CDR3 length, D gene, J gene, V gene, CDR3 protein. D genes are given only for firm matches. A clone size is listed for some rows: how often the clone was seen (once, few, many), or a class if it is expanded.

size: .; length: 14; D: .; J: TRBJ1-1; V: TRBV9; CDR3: CASSVGWGRTEAFF
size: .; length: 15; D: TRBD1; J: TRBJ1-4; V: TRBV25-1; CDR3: CASSESTGGNEKLFF
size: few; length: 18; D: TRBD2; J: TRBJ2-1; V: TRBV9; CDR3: CASSHRTSGGAYYNEQFF
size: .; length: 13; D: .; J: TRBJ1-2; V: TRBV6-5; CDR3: CASSYGRLGSYTF
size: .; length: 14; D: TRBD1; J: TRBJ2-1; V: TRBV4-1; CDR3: CASSHPKGTVEQFF
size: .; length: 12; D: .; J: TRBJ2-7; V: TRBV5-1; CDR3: CASSSQGIEQYF
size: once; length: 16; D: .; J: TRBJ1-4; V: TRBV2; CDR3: CASRLRAGSPNEKLFF
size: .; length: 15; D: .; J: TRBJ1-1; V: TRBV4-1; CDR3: CASSQDDAGDTEAFF
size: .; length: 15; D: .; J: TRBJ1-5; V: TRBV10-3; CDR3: CAISDIGRWSQPQHF
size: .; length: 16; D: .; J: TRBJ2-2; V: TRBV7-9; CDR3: CASSLVRGRNTGELFF
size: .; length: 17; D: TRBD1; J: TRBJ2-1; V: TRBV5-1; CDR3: CASSFGNSGGSYNEQFF
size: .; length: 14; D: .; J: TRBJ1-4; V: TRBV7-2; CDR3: CASSFNSDGEKLFF
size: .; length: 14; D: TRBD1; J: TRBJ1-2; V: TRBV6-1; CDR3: CASSESLLQGVYTF
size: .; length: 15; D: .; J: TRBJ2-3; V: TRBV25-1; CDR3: CASTPNELAPDTQYF
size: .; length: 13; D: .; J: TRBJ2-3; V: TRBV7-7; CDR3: CASRIRDTDTQYF
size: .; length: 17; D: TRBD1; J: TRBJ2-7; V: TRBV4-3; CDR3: CASSQDGTGISSYEQYF
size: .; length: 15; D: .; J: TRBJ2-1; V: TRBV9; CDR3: CASSGSGGGGNEQFF
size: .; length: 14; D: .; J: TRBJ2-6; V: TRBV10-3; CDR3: CAIMEDSGANVLTF
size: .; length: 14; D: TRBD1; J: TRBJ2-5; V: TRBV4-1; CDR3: CASSQGQGPETQYF
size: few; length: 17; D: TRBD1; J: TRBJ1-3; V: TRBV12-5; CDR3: CASGFRDRGRYGNTIYF
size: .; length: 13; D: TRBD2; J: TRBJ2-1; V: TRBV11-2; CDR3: CASSSGLAGEQFF
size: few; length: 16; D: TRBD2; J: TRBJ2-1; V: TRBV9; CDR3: CASSLGLAGWGNEQFF
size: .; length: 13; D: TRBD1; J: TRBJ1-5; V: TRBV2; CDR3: CASRPSGQGSQHF
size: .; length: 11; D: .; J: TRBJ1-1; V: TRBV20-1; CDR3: CSVQATGEAFF
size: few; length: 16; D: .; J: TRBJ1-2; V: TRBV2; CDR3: CASSERQAGANYGYTF
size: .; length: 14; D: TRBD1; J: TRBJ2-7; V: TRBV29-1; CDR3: CSVSGQGLFGEQYF
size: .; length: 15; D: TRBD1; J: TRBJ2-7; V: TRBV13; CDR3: CASSLAGTGSYEQYF
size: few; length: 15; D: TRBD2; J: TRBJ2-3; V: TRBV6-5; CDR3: CASRSPGTSTDTQYF
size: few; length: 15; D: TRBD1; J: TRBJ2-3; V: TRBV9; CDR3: CASSVQKGASDTQYF
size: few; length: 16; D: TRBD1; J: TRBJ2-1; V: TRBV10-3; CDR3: CAISEPPGQGSNEQFF
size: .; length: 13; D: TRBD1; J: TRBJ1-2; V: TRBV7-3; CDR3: CASSLTRGQGYTF
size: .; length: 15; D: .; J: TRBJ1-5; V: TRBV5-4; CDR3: CASSLDGGGNQPQHF
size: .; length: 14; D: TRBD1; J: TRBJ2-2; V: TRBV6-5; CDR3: CASRRDRSAGELFF